These 24 T cell receptor beta chains came from one sample sequenced in a study of T cells in Graves' hyperthyroidism and ophthalmopathy. There were TCR beta CDR3 regions amplified from RNA transcripts. Primed by the HTBI set, a first-round RT-PCR was run on the TCR CDR3. From the multiplex PCR reads, TCRdb called clonotypes with MiXCR, one entry per CDR3 protein. The repertoire includes more than 500,000 distinct CDR3 sequences, under 20% of them detected once, and 3.8% sits in the top ten. Sequenced input: blood. Receptors originate from a woman aged 30 to 39 with Graves' hyperthyroidism.

This clonotype was seen more than once but under ten times. V usage is TRBV19 and J usage is TRBJ2-7; possibly TRBD2 for D (5 bases). V lost 1 base, J lost 3 bases, and 10 bases lay in between. This CDR3 region has 14 residues. Germline V gives CDR1 LNHDA, CDR2 SQIVND (reference sequence). DNA for the CDR3: TGTGCCAGTAGTATAGCCGAACGGGGCTACGAGCAGTACTTC. This encodes CASSIAERGYEQYF. The variable domain in full, completed from reference TRBV19 and TRBJ2-7, reads DGGITQSPKYLFRKEGQNVTLSCEQNLNHDAMYWYRQDPGQGLRLIYYSQIVNDFQKGDIAEGYSVSREKKESFPLTVTSAQKNPTAFYLCASSIAERGYEQYFGPGTRLTVT.

This clonotype was seen more than once but under ten times. The chain couples TRBV20-1 to TRBJ1-1; D may be TRBD1 (6 bases). Deletions cut 5 bases from V and 0 bases from J, with 16 bases between. This CDR3 has 15 amino acids. CDR1 and CDR2 (germline): DFQATT, SNEGSKA (reference sequence). CDR3 DNA sequence: TGCAGTGCTCCCTATGGCAGGGGAGTGAACACTGAAGCTTTCTTT. Translating gives CSAPYGRGVNTEAFF.

Comments on this clonotype: This may arise from a read error, as a much more abundant clone is one base away. This chain connects TRBV29-1 to TRBJ2-1; TRBD1 is a possible D gene (6 bases). The CDR3 has 13 residues. The germline gives CDR1 SQVTM, CDR2 ANQGSEA. Trimming stripped 6 bases from V and 6 bases from J, with 15 bases between. This CDR3 reads CSVFTGLANEQFF. DNA of the CDR3: TGCAGCGTCTTTACAGGGTTAGCCAATGAGCAGTTCTTC.

This sequence joins TRBV3-1 and TRBJ2-5, with a tentative D call TRBD1 (5 bases). The germline gives CDR1 LGHDT, CDR2 YNNKEL (reference sequence). The CDR3 spans 19 residues. V dropped 1 base and J dropped 0 bases, with 21 bases sitting between them. CDR3 sequence (DNA): TGTGCCAGCAGCCAAGGCCGACAGTCCCTTTTCAAGTACCAAGAGACCCAGTACTTC. Residues: CASSQGRQSLFKYQETQYF.

V is TRBV28 and J is TRBJ2-3, with TRBD2 matching over 12 bases. CDR3 length equals 16 residues. V dropped 5 bases and J dropped 5; count of bases not matched to a gene: 8. Germline CDR1 is MDHEN and CDR2 is SYDVKM. CDR3 sequence (DNA): TGTGCCAGCAGTCCCAACCTAGCGGGAGGGTTAGATACGCAGTATTTT. Its protein is CASSPNLAGGLDTQYF.

This clonotype was counted at least ten times. The genes are TRBV12-3 or TRBV12-4 and TRBJ2-7; 7 bases are shared with TRBD2. The CDR3 length is 15 residues. With 2 bases clipped from V and 1 base from J, the junction kept 5 bases outside the gene matches. The CDR3 sequence is CASSLKRGGSYEQYF. CDR3 coding DNA: TGTGCCAGCAGTTTAAAGCGGGGAGGTTCCTACGAGCAGTACTTC.

There are a few counts of this clonotype. The chain uses TRBV5-1 and TRBJ2-3, with D possibly TRBD1 on 6 matching bases. With 7 bases removed from V and 1 base from J, the gap between germline ends came to 25 bases. This CDR3 comprises 18 residues. Per the germline V gene, CDR1 is SGHRS and CDR2 is YFSETQ. CDR3 sequence: CASRPSLNRVGGTDTQYF. CDR3 in DNA: TGCGCCAGCCGCCCCTCACTAAACAGGGTCGGGGGCACAGATACGCAGTATTTT.

This clonotype was detected ten times or more. The chain employs TRBV28 and TRBJ2-1; 10 bases are a match to TRBD1. From germline, CDR1 is MDHEN and CDR2 SYDVKM. The CDR3 is made up of 15 amino acids. J was trimmed by 5 bases and V by 2 bases; bases with no gene match: 3. DNA for the CDR3: TGTGCCAGCAGTTTAGGGACAGGGGCAAACAATGAGCAGTTCTTC. Translating it yields CASSLGTGANNEQFF.

This clonotype has at least ten counts. The chain combines TRBV2 with TRBJ1-2; the D gene is possibly TRBD1 (5 bases). The CDR3 runs 13 residues. Trimming shortened V by 4 bases and J by 3 bases, and 9 bases separated the two germline ends. CDR1 and CDR2 (germline): SNHLY, FYNNEI. CDR3 protein: CASSVEGYYGYTF. CDR3 DNA: TGTGCCAGCAGTGTAGAGGGGTACTATGGCTACACCTTC.

This clonotype was recorded many times. The rearrangement joins TRBV6-2 or TRBV6-3 to TRBJ2-7, with TRBD2 as a possible D gene (5 bases). Germline V gives CDR1 MNHEY, CDR2 SVGEGT. The CDR3 is 15 amino acids. V was clipped by 4 bases and J by 2 bases, with 15 bases between them. CDR3 in amino acids: CASSSGLLNTYEQYF. As DNA, the CDR3 is TGTGCCAGCAGTTCTGGACTTCTAAACACCTACGAGCAGTACTTC.

This clonotype was observed at least ten times. The chain couples TRBV5-6 to TRBJ1-1, with 7 bases fitting TRBD1. V was pared by 2 bases and J by 5 bases, with 15 bases of the junction left unmatched. Per germline, CDR1 SGHDT and CDR2 YYEEEE. The CDR3 contains 17 residues. Written as DNA, the CDR3 is TGTGCCAGCAGCTTCCACCCCACGACAGGGACCGTGACTGAAGCTTTCTTT. Protein sequence: CASSFHPTTGTVTEAFF.

This chain uses TRBV18 with TRBJ1-1; TRBD1 is a possible D gene (5 bases). CDR1 and CDR2 (germline): KGHSH, LQKENI. The CDR3 sequence is 15 residues long. The ends were cut back, 6 bases at V and 3 bases at J, with 17 bases in the middle. The DNA for the CDR3 is TGTGCCAGCTCCCCGCGGCGGGACTTTGACACTGAAGCTTTCTTT. Translated: CASSPRRDFDTEAFF.

The CDR3 loop is CSVADSVSGNTIYF. The CDR3 nucleotides are TGCAGCGTGGCAGACAGCGTCTCTGGAAACACCATATATTTT. The J gene is TRBJ1-3, the V gene TRBV29-1, with D tentatively TRBD1 (5 bases). V lost 6 bases to trimming and J lost 0 bases, with 12 bases between them. Germline lookup yields CDR1 SQVTM and CDR2 ANQGSEA. The CDR3 totals 14 residues. Full variable domain (outside the CDR3, taken from reference TRBV29-1 and TRBJ1-3): SAVISQKPSRDICQRGTSLTIQCQVDSQVTMMFWYRQQPGQSLTLIATANQGSEATYESGFVIDKFPISRPNLTFSTLTVSNMSPEDSSIYLCSVADSVSGNTIYFGEGSWLTVV.

The chain uses TRBV13 and TRBJ1-5; unclear D gene. Trimming pared 5 bases from V and 10 bases from J, leaving 12 bases between. Germline CDR1 is PRHDT and CDR2 is FYEKMQ (reference sequence). This CDR3 spans 12 amino acids. CDR3 DNA: TGTGCCAGCAGCCGAGGTAGGGAACCCCAGCATTTT. Protein product: CASSRGREPQHF.

V is TRBV19 and J is TRBJ1-6; tentatively, D is TRBD1 (5 bases). Germline CDR1 is LNHDA and CDR2 is SQIVND (reference sequence). V dropped 7 bases and J dropped 9 bases, with 10 bases sitting between them. The length of the CDR3 is 12 residues. CDR3 nucleotide sequence: TGTGCCAGTAACGGGGACTCTTCACCCCTCCACTTT. Encoded protein: CASNGDSSPLHF.

The chain is built from TRBV4-1 and TRBJ1-1; D is unclear. V lost 2 bases and J lost 1, with 11 bases in between. The CDR3 is 15 amino acids. Germline V gives CDR1 MGHRA, CDR2 YSYEKL. CDR3 DNA: TGCGCCAGCAGCCAACCCTCCCGGGGGAACACTGAAGCTTTCTTT. Amino acid sequence: CASSQPSRGNTEAFF.

This sequence joins TRBV12-3 or TRBV12-4 and TRBJ2-5; 7 bases line up with TRBD1. This CDR3 contains 15 residues. The trim removed 5 bases at V and 2 bases at J, leaving 8 bases unmatched. CDR3 DNA: TGTGCCAGCAGTACCCGACAGGGCGGACAAGAGACCCAGTACTTC. Its protein product is CASSTRQGGQETQYF.

This clonotype was recorded many times. The chain carries TRBV6-1 and TRBJ2-7, with a possible D match to TRBD1 (6 bases). This CDR3 has 13 residues. Trimming removed 6 bases from V and 0 bases from J, with 9 bases in between. In germline, CDR1 is MNHNS, CDR2 SASEGT. In nucleotides, the CDR3 is TGTGCCAGCAGGGACAGCAGCTCCTACGAGCAGTACTTC. It codes for CASRDSSSYEQYF.

This clonotype was picked up a small number of times. The rearrangement links TRBV4-1 to TRBJ1-2; D uncertain. The germline V gene has CDR1 MGHRA and CDR2 YSYEKL. The length of the CDR3 is 15 residues. Trimming shortened V by 4 bases and J by 8 bases, and 20 bases separated the two germline ends. The CDR3 loop reads CASSLSPKGGEGYTF. The CDR3 nucleotides read TGCGCCAGCAGCCTCTCCCCCAAGGGAGGCGAAGGCTACACCTTC.

This clonotype was recorded many times. J is TRBJ1-2 and V is TRBV20-1, with no clear D. The CDR3 totals 12 residues. Germline CDR1 reads DFQATT; CDR2 reads SNEGSKA (reference sequence). V was cut by 3 bases and J by 3 bases, with 8 bases left in between. The CDR3 sequence is CSARDQDYGYTF. The CDR3 region has the DNA TGCAGTGCTAGGGACCAGGACTATGGCTACACCTTC.

This clonotype was seen at least ten times. The rearrangement links TRBV20-1 to TRBJ1-1; 8 nucleotides match TRBD1. CDR3 length: 14 residues. Germline values: CDR1 DFQATT, CDR2 SNEGSKA (reference sequence). Unmatched junction bases numbered 5, after V lost 1 base and J lost 4 bases. CDR3: CSARVYRGTTEAFF. The CDR3 coding sequence is TGCAGTGCTAGAGTTTACAGGGGGACCACTGAAGCTTTCTTT.

This sequence joins TRBV5-6 and TRBJ2-7, with D unclear. CDR3 length equals 14 residues. In germline, CDR1 is SGHDT, CDR2 YYEEEE. Trimming removed 2 bases at V and 2 bases at J, with 11 bases between. The chain's CDR3 is CASSFQLQAYEQYF. The CDR3 nucleotides read TGTGCCAGCAGCTTCCAGCTCCAAGCCTACGAGCAGTACTTC.

This clonotype was seen repeatedly, ten times or more. The chain employs TRBV2 and TRBJ2-2; D gene uncertain. V was pared by 6 bases and J by 4 bases, with 12 bases between. The germline gives CDR1 SNHLY, CDR2 FYNNEI. The CDR3 runs to 14 residues. The CDR3 region is CASRPLTSTGELFF. The CDR3 DNA sequence: TGTGCCAGCAGGCCTCTCACGTCCACCGGGGAGCTGTTTTTT.

The sample holds many counts of this clonotype. The CDR3 coding sequence is TGTGCCAGCAGTTTCCAGACCCAGTACTTC. Its translation: CASSFQTQYF. V gene TRBV28 combines with J gene TRBJ2-5; no firm D call. V was pared by 3 bases and J by 6 bases, with 2 bases between. CDR3 size: 10 residues. Looked up from germline, CDR1 is MDHEN and CDR2 is SYDVKM.